The 22 T cell receptor beta chains listed next were all sequenced from one sample in a study of shared T cell receptors in the human thymus. Produced via immunoSEQ multiplex PCR; TCRdb's table is partial and in-frame only. The sample yields hundreds of thousands of clones, approximately 89% seen once. The same sample was also used in a study of human thymus T cells.

The sample was thymocytes. These receptors came from a boy under two years old with a congenital heart defect.

This clone was recorded once. The chain links TRBV5-6 to TRBJ2-3; possible D gene TRBD2, 5 bases. The V and J ends lost 6 bases and 2 bases respectively, with 7 bases between them. This CDR3 comprises 12 residues. Germline values: CDR1 SGHDT, CDR2 YYEEEE. This chain's CDR3 is CASNRDTDTQYF. The CDR3 DNA is TGTGCCAGCAACCGGGACACAGATACGCAGTATTTT.

V is TRBV18 and J is TRBJ1-1, with D possibly matching TRBD1 (6 bases). CDR3 length: 14 residues. Between the trimmed V and J ends, which lost 3 bases and 3 bases, there was a span of 11 bases. Per the germline V gene, CDR1 is KGHSH and CDR2 is LQKENI. This CDR3 reads CASSPRGAYTEAFF. CDR3 sequence (DNA): TGTGCCAGCTCACCCAGGGGAGCTTACACTGAAGCTTTCTTT.

This clone came up a few times. At one end, the junction sequence differs from germline, possibly due to a read error. The rearrangement uses TRBV6-1 and TRBJ2-7; D remains ambiguous. Germline CDR1 reads MNHNS; CDR2 reads SASEGT. This CDR3 region has 14 residues. Written as DNA, the CDR3 is TGTGCCAGCAGTGAATGGTACTCCTCCAACGAGCAGTACTTC. As protein: CASSEWYSSNEQYF.

This rearrangement joins TRBV5-4 to TRBJ1-3, with 10 bases matching TRBD1. Germline assignment: CDR1 SGHNT and CDR2 YYREEE (reference sequence). The CDR3 runs 16 residues. J lost 3 bases, V lost 4 bases, and 7 bases had no gene match. For the CDR3, the DNA is TGTGCCAGCAGCCCCGGGACAGGGGTTTTTGGAAACACCATATATTTT. As protein: CASSPGTGVFGNTIYF. Filled out from reference TRBV5-4 and TRBJ1-3, the complete variable domain reads ETGVTQSPTHLIKTRGQQVTLRCSSQSGHNTVSWYQQALGQGPQFIFQYYREEENGRGNFPPRFSGLQFPNYSSELNVNALELDDSALYLCASSPGTGVFGNTIYFGEGSWLTVV.

The chain recombines TRBV4-3 with TRBJ2-7; 11 bases align to TRBD2. Germline CDR1 is LGHNA and CDR2 is YSLEER. J was trimmed by 8 bases and V by 0 bases; bases with no gene match: 24. There are 21 residues in the CDR3. The CDR3 region has the DNA TGCGCCAGCAGCCAAGAGGGACAGAGATCTTATAGCGGGGGGGCTGGAGCGAAGCAGTACTTC. Amino acids: CASSQEGQRSYSGGAGAKQYF.

The V call is TRBV4-3, the J call TRBJ2-5; 8 bases align to TRBD2. After removal of 0 bases from V and 5 bases from J, the junction contained 11 bases not matched to a gene. The CDR3 extends over 17 amino acids. The germline gives CDR1 LGHNA, CDR2 YSLEER. For the CDR3, the DNA is TGCGCCAGCAGCCAAGAGGTGGATAGCGGGGCGCGGGAGACCCAGTACTTC. Translating gives CASSQEVDSGARETQYF.

The chain carries TRBV11-2 and TRBJ1-6; D perhaps matches TRBD1 (6 bases). With 5 bases removed from V and 11 bases from J, the gap between germline ends came to 16 bases. CDR3 length: 14 residues. Looked up from germline, CDR1 is SGHAT and CDR2 is FQNNGV. The CDR3 bases are TGTGCCAGCAGCCAGGGGCAAGTTCGGGCACCCCTCCACTTT. Translated: CASSQGQVRAPLHF.

This clone has just a few counts. This chain links TRBV5-1 with TRBJ2-7; no firm D call. There are 13 residues in the CDR3. Germline CDR1 is SGHRS and CDR2 is YFSETQ. Trimming removed 0 bases at V and 3 bases at J, with 7 bases between. CDR3 sequence: CASSLASRYEQYF. CDR3 DNA: TGCGCCAGCAGCTTGGCCTCTCGCTACGAGCAGTACTTC.

J is TRBJ2-2 and V is TRBV4-2; D not certain. The CDR3 extends over 13 amino acids. Looked up from germline, CDR1 is LGHNA and CDR2 is YNFKEQ. V gave up 4 bases and J gave up 4 bases, with 7 bases separating them. The CDR3 sequence: CASSPRGTGELFF. CDR3 bases: TGTGCCAGCAGCCCCCGCGGCACCGGGGAGCTGTTTTTT.

The chain has TRBV18 and TRBJ2-7; tentatively, D is TRBD2 (6 bases). The CDR3 is 15 amino acids. V shed 5 bases and J shed 1 base, with 15 bases lying between them. The germline V gene encodes CDR1 KGHSH and CDR2 LQKENI. CDR3 in DNA: TGTGCCAGCTCAAGCGGGTCGGGCGGGTCCTACGAGCAGTACTTC. It codes for CASSSGSGGSYEQYF.

This sequence joins TRBV9 and TRBJ2-1; tentatively, D is TRBD1 (6 bases). The germline gives CDR1 SGDLS, CDR2 YYNGEE. The V and J ends lost 2 bases and 7 bases respectively, with 13 bases between them. The CDR3 is made up of 14 amino acids. In nucleotides, the CDR3 is TGTGCCAGCAGCGTCGATAGGACAGAAAATGAGCAGTTCTTC. Amino acids: CASSVDRTENEQFF.

The chain carries TRBV4-1 and TRBJ1-5; no reliable D call. Looked up from germline, CDR1 is MGHRA and CDR2 is YSYEKL. V lost 1 base and J 6 bases, leaving 10 bases between the germline ends. CDR3 length: 14 amino acids. The CDR3: CASSQVARVQPQHF. CDR3 nucleotide sequence: TGCGCCAGCAGCCAAGTAGCGAGGGTTCAGCCCCAGCATTTT.

The chain recombines TRBV27 with TRBJ2-5; 13 positions match TRBD2. The CDR3 loop spans 15 amino acids. Germline V gene data show CDR1 as MNHEY and CDR2 as SMNVEV (reference sequence). Germline trimming cut 6 bases from V and 5 bases from J; bases unmatched to any gene: 6. The CDR3 DNA reads as TGTGCCAGCAGGACGAAGGGACTAGCGGGGGAGACCCAGTACTTC. Translating gives CASRTKGLAGETQYF.

The J gene is TRBJ2-1, the V gene TRBV6-5, with D maybe TRBD2 (6 bases). The length of the CDR3 is 15 residues. CDR1 and CDR2 (germline): MNHEY, SVGAGI. V was shortened by 6 bases and J by 1 base, with 13 bases between the two germline ends. CDR3 sequence (DNA): TGTGCCAGCAGCCCAACTAGCCTTTCCTACAATGAGCAGTTCTTC. Translated, it gives CASSPTSLSYNEQFF.

The rearrangement uses TRBV4-3 and TRBJ1-6; the match to TRBD1 covers 9 bases. After removal of 4 bases from V and 5 bases from J, the junction contained 6 bases not matched to a gene. CDR3 length: 16 amino acids. The germline V gene encodes CDR1 LGHNA and CDR2 YSLEER. The CDR3 nucleotides read TGCGCCAGCAGCCCTAGGACAGGGGAAGATAATTCACCCCTCCACTTT. Translation gives CASSPRTGEDNSPLHF.

This sequence joins TRBV4-2 and TRBJ2-3, with TRBD2 matching 9 bases. Trimming removed 4 bases from V and 5 bases from J; junction bases left unmatched: 19. Germline assignment: CDR1 LGHNA and CDR2 YNFKEQ. This CDR3 has 19 amino acids. CDR3 sequence: CASSPKSGREGHRGDTQYF. CDR3 DNA sequence: TGTGCCAGCAGCCCCAAGAGTGGGCGGGAGGGCCATCGGGGAGATACGCAGTATTTT.

J is TRBJ2-7 and V is TRBV15, with 8 bases matching TRBD2. This CDR3 region has 15 residues. Germline loops: CDR1 LNHNV, CDR2 YYDKDF (reference sequence). V gave up 9 bases and J gave up 5 bases; unmatched junction bases: 15. The DNA of the CDR3 is TGTGCCACAGGGGAAACGAGCGGGAGTAATAACGAGCAGTACTTC. Its protein product is CATGETSGSNNEQYF.

This chain joins TRBV5-6 and TRBJ1-1; TRBD1 matches at 8 bases. V was clipped by 4 bases and J by 3 bases; unmatched bases: 8. Germline lookup yields CDR1 SGHDT and CDR2 YYEEEE. This CDR3 contains 15 residues. CDR3 protein: CASSPTGGRDTEAFF. In DNA, the CDR3 is TGTGCCAGCAGCCCTACAGGGGGAAGGGACACTGAAGCTTTCTTT.

This clone was counted a single time. The rearrangement links TRBV27 to TRBJ2-1; 8 bases align to TRBD1. The ends lost 6 bases at V and 8 bases at J; junction bases unmatched: 12. Germline V gene sequence: CDR1 MNHEY, CDR2 SMNVEV (reference sequence). The length of the CDR3 is 15 residues. The CDR3 spells CASRPGTGHVHEQFF. The DNA for the CDR3 is TGTGCCAGCAGACCCGGGACAGGCCACGTGCATGAGCAGTTCTTC.

V usage is TRBV6-1 and J usage is TRBJ2-3, with a possible D match to TRBD2 (7 bases). Trimming took 4 bases from V and 2 from J, leaving 16 bases between them. CDR1 and CDR2 (germline): MNHNS, SASEGT. The CDR3 has 16 residues. In DNA form, the CDR3 reads TGTGCCAGCAGTGCCCGGGGGGCGGGGGTCACAGATACGCAGTATTTT. Residues: CASSARGAGVTDTQYF.

This rearrangement joins TRBV11-2 to TRBJ1-1; TRBD1 agrees at 11 bases. With V trimmed by 3 bases and J by 5 bases, 17 bases remained unmatched. The germline V gene encodes CDR1 SGHAT and CDR2 FQNNGV. The CDR3 runs 19 residues. The CDR3 here is CASSFYYPGQGELGTEAFF. The CDR3 DNA reads TGTGCCAGCAGCTTCTATTACCCGGGACAGGGGGAGTTGGGAACTGAAGCTTTCTTT.

The V call is TRBV5-4, the J call TRBJ2-5, with 7 bases aligning to TRBD2. The CDR3 is 13 amino acids. Per germline, CDR1 SGHNT and CDR2 YYREEE (reference sequence). The V and J ends lost 4 bases and 5 bases, in that order; junction bases with no gene match: 5. For the CDR3, the DNA is TGTGCCAGCAGCCGGGACGGGGGGGAGACCCAGTACTTC. Its translation: CASSRDGGETQYF.